This TCR beta chain was sequenced for a study of T cells in Graves' hyperthyroidism and ophthalmopathy. Blood was obtained at the first hyperthyroidism diagnosis, which preceded any ophthalmopathy symptoms. Authors of the study amplified TCR beta CDR3 regions from RNA transcripts. The HTBI set primed first-round TCR CDR3 RT-PCR. TCRdb used MiXCR to reprocess the multiplex PCR reads, holding one entry per CDR3 protein. Of about 290,000 distinct CDR3 sequences listed, about an eighth are singletons. CDR3 length equals 14 residues. Germline CDR1 GTSNPN, CDR2 SVGIG (reference sequence). The ends were cut back, 1 base at V and 4 bases at J, with 13 bases in the middle.

This chain links TRBV30 with TRBJ1-2; D is ambiguous. Specimen: blood. The receptor was derived from a young woman with Graves' hyperthyroidism that later progressed to Graves' ophthalmopathy. CDR3: CAWSGSGSLYGYTF. In DNA, the CDR3 is TGTGCCTGGAGTGGCAGCGGGTCCCTCTATGGCTACACCTTC.